This is a list of T cell receptor beta chains from one sample in a study of graft-versus-host responses after intestinal transplantation. Clones were sequenced by immunoSEQ multiplex PCR, and TCRdb holds only the in-frame ones, with some missing. The sample has just under 55,000 clones, about 90% seen once. Here the sequenced sample was PBMCs, taken approximately 97 weeks after intestinal transplant. The receptor source for this set is a human patient who received an intestinal transplant, so some T cells may come from the graft donor. Each CDR3 is given with its conserved first and last residue. D genes are given only for firm matches. For some rows the clone size is stated as once, few or many, or as a class when expanded; others skip it.

TRBV6-1	TRBJ1-3	.	.	TGTGCCAGCAGTGAACCGACAGGCCTCTCTGGAAACACCATATATTTT	CASSEPTGLSGNTIYF
TRBV6-1	TRBJ1-5	.	.	TGTGCCAGCGGGGGGGGGCTTTTGGAGCCCCAGCATTTT	CASGGGLLEPQHF
TRBV7-6	TRBJ2-5	TRBD2	.	TGTGCCAGCAGCTCCGGGACTAGCGGGGGGGAGACCCAGTACTTC	CASSSGTSGGETQYF
TRBV29-1	TRBJ2-2	.	.	TGCAGCGTCATACGGGACACCGGGGAGCTGTTTTTT	CSVIRDTGELFF
TRBV6-5	TRBJ2-7	TRBD2	.	TGTGCCAGCAGTTCGGGAGGGGGGACCTACGAGCAGTACTTC	CASSSGGGTYEQYF
TRBV18	TRBJ2-3	TRBD2	.	TGTGCCAGCTCAGCCGGACTAGCGGGGGCCTACACAGATACGCAGTATTTT	CASSAGLAGAYTDTQYF
TRBV2	TRBJ1-2	TRBD1	once	TGTGCCAGCGGCCAACAGGGGGCCACCTTCTATGGCTACACCTTC	CASGQQGATFYGYTF
TRBV19	TRBJ1-5	.	.	TGTGCCAGTAGTCCCGCGGGGGCGCACGAACAGCCCCAGCATTTT	CASSPAGAHEQPQHF
TRBV25-1	TRBJ1-4	TRBD1	.	TGTGCCATCGCTCCGGGACAGATTAATGAAAAACTGTTTTTT	CAIAPGQINEKLFF
TRBV10-2	TRBJ2-1	.	.	TGCGCCAGCAGTGAGTGGGGGAATGGGAATGAGCAGTTCTTC	CASSEWGNGNEQFF
TRBV19	TRBJ2-5	TRBD2	once	TGTGCCAGTAGTATCAGTTCTAGCGGGGGGGAGACCCAGTACTTC	CASSISSSGGETQYF
TRBV30	TRBJ1-2	.	once	TGTGCCTGGAGTTTGGGTTCTAACTATGGCTACACCTTC	CAWSLGSNYGYTF
TRBV7-3	TRBJ2-3	TRBD2	.	TGTGCCAGCAGCCCGAACCCCCTAGCGGGGGGGGCCGCAGATACGCAGTATTTT	CASSPNPLAGGAADTQYF
TRBV2	TRBJ1-3	TRBD1	.	TGTGCCAGCAGTTATGACAGGGGTGGTGATCCCATATATTTT	CASSYDRGGDPIYF
TRBV29-1	TRBJ1-2	.	.	TGCAGCGTTGGGGGCCGATCGACAGCTAACTATGGCTACACCTTC	CSVGGRSTANYGYTF
TRBV9	TRBJ1-2	.	.	TGTGCCAGCAGCGTACCCCTAATCGGGAGCGGCTACACCTTC	CASSVPLIGSGYTF
TRBV10-2	TRBJ1-6	.	.	TGCGCCAGCAGCAGTATACGAATCGGAGAGAGCGGAGATAATTCACCCCTCCACTTT	CASSSIRIGESGDNSPLHF